Sequencing of this TCR beta chain was carried out in a study of a mutant IDH1 vaccine in newly diagnosed glioma. Study at large: Following radiotherapy alone, or alongside temozolomide cycles, vaccination was started after an interval of 4-6 weeks. Study-wide results and caveats: Top-clonotype changes in peripheral T cells seemed unrelated to pseudoprogression. Vaccine-induced responses were seen in 85% to 95% of patients, spanning several MHC alleles.

Sequenced by immunoSEQ multiplex PCR; TCRdb stores in-frame clones only, minus some. Of 25,000 to 30,000 clones detected, more than 70% appear once; the ten largest clones hold over 15%. Details on this clone: Antigen unknown.

The time point is: week 5, during vaccination. Topical imiquimod was applied with each vaccine dose, which held 300 ug of mutant IDH1 20-mer peptide. Each tumor in the donors was a new WHO grade 3 or 4 astrocytoma, IDH1-mutant and ATRX-lost. This CDR3 is 14 amino acids long. Germline CDR1 SEHNR, CDR2 FQNEAQ (reference sequence). With 5 bases removed from V and 0 bases from J, the gap between germline ends came to 8 bases. This chain joins TRBV7-9 and TRBJ2-1; D not resolved. Here the sequenced sample was PBMCs, taken from a glioma patient whose treatment included an IDH1 peptide vaccine. The TCR originated in a young man with glioma. As DNA, the CDR3 is TGTGCCAGCAGCCCTTATAGCTCCTACAATGAGCAGTTCTTC. Protein sequence: CASSPYSSYNEQFF.